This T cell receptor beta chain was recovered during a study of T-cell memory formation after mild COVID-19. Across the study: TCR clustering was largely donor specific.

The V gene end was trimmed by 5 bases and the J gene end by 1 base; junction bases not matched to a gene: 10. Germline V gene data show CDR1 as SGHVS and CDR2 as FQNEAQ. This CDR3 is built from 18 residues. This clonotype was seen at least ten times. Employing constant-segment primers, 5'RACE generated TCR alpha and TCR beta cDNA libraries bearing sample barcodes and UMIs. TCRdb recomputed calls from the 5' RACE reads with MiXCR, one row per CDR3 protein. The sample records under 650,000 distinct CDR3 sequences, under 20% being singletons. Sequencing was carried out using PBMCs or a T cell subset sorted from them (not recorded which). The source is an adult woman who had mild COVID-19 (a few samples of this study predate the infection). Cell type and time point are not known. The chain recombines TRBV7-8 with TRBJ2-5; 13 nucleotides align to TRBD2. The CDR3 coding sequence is TGTGCCAGCAGCCCCGCGCCCGGACTAGCGGGGGTCCAAGAGACCCAGTACTTC. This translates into CASSPAPGLAGVQETQYF.